Listed below are T cell receptor beta chains from one sample, sequenced in a study of CD8 T cells in ankylosing spondylitis. In TCRdb, the 5' RACE reads were re-called with MiXCR into one record per CDR3 protein. The table includes 700,000 to 850,000 distinct CDR3 sequences, approximately 12% detected once. The sample taken for sequencing was blood, either unsorted or a sorted T cell fraction (not recorded which). The receptors derive from a male donor with ankylosing spondylitis. Each CDR3 is given with its conserved first and last residue. Each record gives: V gene, D gene, J gene, clone size, CDR3 protein, CDR3 DNA. D genes are given only for firm matches. Clone size is stated in some rows and not others, as once, few, many or a class when expanded.

>TRBV5-6|.|TRBJ2-7|few
CASSPPTGGSYEQYF
TGTGCCAGCAGCCCACCCACGGGTGGCTCCTACGAGCAGTACTTC
>TRBV29-1|.|TRBJ2-3|many
CSVAPPGDYSTDTQYF
TGCAGCGTTGCACCCCCAGGGGACTATAGCACAGATACGCAGTATTTT
>TRBV20-1|TRBD2|TRBJ2-1|many
CSASVLADYNEQFF
TGCAGTGCTAGTGTACTAGCGGACTACAATGAGCAGTTCTTC
>TRBV4-1|TRBD1|TRBJ2-5|few
CASSQDSAPGQSEETQYF
TGCGCCAGCAGCCAAGATTCCGCACCGGGACAGTCTGAGGAGACCCAGTACTTC
>TRBV12-3/TRBV12-4|TRBD1|TRBJ2-1|few
CASSHRDRGYNEQFF
TGTGCCAGCAGTCACCGGGACAGGGGATACAATGAGCAGTTCTTC
>TRBV7-9|.|TRBJ2-2|many
CASPGRQNTGELFF
TGTGCCAGCCCTGGCAGGCAGAACACCGGGGAGCTGTTTTTT
>TRBV7-3|.|TRBJ2-7|.
CASSLIGGESYEQYF
TGTGCCAGCAGCTTAATCGGGGGCGAGTCCTACGAGCAGTACTTC
>TRBV19|TRBD2|TRBJ2-1|.
CASSSQTSINEQFF
TGTGCCAGTAGTTCCCAGACTAGCATCAATGAGCAGTTCTTC
>TRBV3-1|.|TRBJ1-2|.
CASSQDSQGSGYTF
TGTGCCAGCAGCCAAGATTCGCAGGGGAGTGGCTACACCTTC
>TRBV7-9|.|TRBJ1-5|.
CASSPEGRDQHF
TGTGCCAGCAGCCCGGAGGGGCGGGACCAGCATTTT
>TRBV11-2|TRBD2|TRBJ2-7|few
CASSLRPSGSIGSYEQYF
TGTGCCAGCAGCTTAAGGCCTAGCGGGAGTATTGGTTCCTACGAGCAGTACTTC
>TRBV5-1|.|TRBJ2-3|.
CASSLEGGWSTDTQYF
TGCGCCAGCAGCTTGGAAGGCGGGTGGAGCACAGATACGCAGTATTTT
>TRBV20-1|TRBD1|TRBJ1-1|few
CSATGTGRTEAFF
TGCAGTGCCACGGGGACAGGGAGAACTGAAGCTTTCTTT
>TRBV20-1|TRBD2|TRBJ2-7|.
CSARSPLAGDEQYF
TGCAGTGCTAGATCGCCTCTAGCGGGAGACGAGCAGTACTTC
>TRBV6-5|.|TRBJ1-1|few
CASSSRGVVYERAFF
TGTGCCAGCAGTTCCCGAGGAGTCGTTTATGAAAGAGCTTTCTTT
>TRBV10-3|TRBD1|TRBJ2-1|few
CAISYRGLSSYNEQFF
TGTGCCATCAGTTACAGGGGGCTATCCTCCTACAATGAGCAGTTCTTC
>TRBV7-3|.|TRBJ2-1|few
CASSLTGGLNEQFF
TGTGCCAGCAGCTTAACGGGGGGTCTGAATGAGCAGTTCTTC
>TRBV20-1|.|TRBJ2-3|few
CSTFGGQSTDTQYF
TGCAGTACCTTCGGGGGCCAGAGCACAGATACGCAGTATTTT
>TRBV20-1|TRBD1|TRBJ2-1|.
CSATRQGFYNEQFF
TGCAGTGCTACTAGACAGGGATTCTACAATGAGCAGTTCTTC
>TRBV28|.|TRBJ2-3|.
CASSLSHGGALRDTQYF
TGTGCCAGCAGTTTATCCCACGGAGGGGCCCTCAGGGATACGCAGTATTTT
>TRBV5-6|TRBD1|TRBJ2-5|few
CASSGDRQETQYF
TGTGCCAGCAGCGGGGACAGACAAGAGACCCAGTACTTC
>TRBV7-2|.|TRBJ1-1|.
CASSPGVRGAFF
TGTGCCAGCAGCCCAGGGGTAAGAGGAGCTTTCTTT
>TRBV30|TRBD1|TRBJ1-5|few
CAWSISMTGLGQPQHF
TGTGCCTGGAGTATATCTATGACAGGGCTGGGACAGCCCCAGCATTTT
>TRBV28|.|TRBJ2-7|.
CASSRPGAGHYEQYF
TGTGCCAGCAGTCGACCAGGGGCGGGACACTACGAGCAGTACTTC
>TRBV5-6|TRBD1|TRBJ1-1|once
CANKDRGEAFF
TGTGCCAACAAGGACAGGGGCGAAGCTTTCTTT
>TRBV7-2|.|TRBJ1-1|.
CASSGTDGAWGEAFF
TGTGCCAGCAGCGGGACCGATGGGGCTTGGGGCGAAGCTTTCTTT
>TRBV20-1|TRBD1|TRBJ1-2|many
CTSPGTGYGYTF
TGCACCAGTCCCGGGACAGGCTATGGCTACACCTTC
>TRBV6-1|.|TRBJ1-2|.
CASRLLSTGWGYTF
TGTGCCAGCAGACTCCTATCAACAGGGTGGGGCTACACCTTC
>TRBV6-1|.|TRBJ1-2|.
CASSPAPRAGYTF
TGTGCCAGCAGTCCCGCCCCGCGGGCTGGCTACACCTTC
>TRBV28|TRBD1|TRBJ2-4|many
CASSPATGPKNIQYF
TGTGCCAGCAGTCCAGCGACAGGGCCTAAAAACATTCAGTACTTC
>TRBV18|.|TRBJ2-5|few
CASSPYSVQETQYF
TGTGCCAGCTCACCATATTCCGTCCAAGAGACCCAGTACTTC
>TRBV20-1|TRBD1|TRBJ1-2|.
CSAPQGGGAYGYTF
TGCAGTGCTCCCCAGGGAGGGGGCGCCTATGGCTACACCTTC
>TRBV5-4|TRBD1|TRBJ2-7|.
CASSLGGDRGYEQYF
TGTGCCAGCAGCCTTGGGGGGGACAGGGGTTACGAGCAGTACTTC
>TRBV18|.|TRBJ1-2|.
CASSPMPRGLRGYTF
TGTGCCAGCTCACCCATGCCTCGGGGCCTGCGCGGCTACACCTTC
>TRBV4-3|.|TRBJ1-1|few
CASSQGWGWDTEAFF
TGCGCCAGCAGCCAAGGGTGGGGGTGGGACACTGAAGCTTTCTTT
>TRBV12-3/TRBV12-4|.|TRBJ1-1|few
CASSVDSRNTEAFF
TGTGCCAGCAGCGTGGACAGTAGGAACACTGAAGCTTTCTTT
>TRBV20-1|TRBD1|TRBJ1-6|many
CSAPRDRDSSPLHF
TGCAGTGCTCCGAGGGACAGAGATTCTTCACCCCTCCACTTT
>TRBV12-3/TRBV12-4|TRBD1|TRBJ1-3|many
CASRAGTGTVGTIYF
TGTGCCAGCAGGGCCGGGACAGGCACGGTCGGCACCATATATTTT
>TRBV9|.|TRBJ2-6|many
CASSVSYSGANVLTF
TGTGCCAGCAGCGTCAGTTATTCCGGGGCCAACGTCCTGACTTTC
>TRBV7-3|TRBD2|TRBJ2-1|few
CASSLGLGGVEQFF
TGTGCCAGCAGCTTGGGACTAGGGGGGGTTGAGCAGTTCTTC
>TRBV6-1|.|TRBJ1-3|few
CASSEIPGNTIYF
TGTGCCAGCAGTGAAATACCTGGAAACACCATATATTTT
>TRBV28|.|TRBJ2-7|few
CASRPTRREEQYF
TGTGCCAGCAGACCTACCCGGAGGGAGGAGCAGTACTTC
>TRBV6-1|.|TRBJ1-5|few
CATKPRFMLRDQPQHF
TGTGCCACCAAACCCCGGTTCATGCTCAGGGATCAGCCCCAGCATTTT
>TRBV20-1|TRBD1|TRBJ1-2|.
CSGTGVLNYGYTF
TGCAGTGGGACAGGTGTACTTAACTATGGCTACACCTTC
>TRBV25-1|.|TRBJ1-2|few
CASSEWGRAEGYTF
TGTGCCAGCAGTGAATGGGGCAGGGCGGAGGGCTACACCTTC
>TRBV7-9|.|TRBJ2-5|.
CASSLGSTSEETQYF
TGTGCCAGCAGCTTGGGCTCGACTAGTGAAGAGACCCAGTACTTC
>TRBV18|TRBD2|TRBJ2-2|few
CASSPGLAGSNTGELFF
TGTGCCAGCTCACCTGGACTAGCGGGTTCGAACACCGGGGAGCTGTTTTTT
>TRBV18|.|TRBJ2-3|many
CASSFSTTDTQYF
TGTGCCAGCTCGTTCTCGACTACAGATACGCAGTATTTT
>TRBV20-1|.|TRBJ1-1|many
CSSSQSPDTEAFF
TGCAGTTCTTCCCAGAGTCCAGACACTGAAGCTTTCTTT
>TRBV25-1|TRBD1|TRBJ2-5|few
CASSTYRGDHQETQYF
TGTGCCAGCAGTACATACAGGGGGGACCACCAAGAGACCCAGTACTTC
>TRBV6-5|TRBD1|TRBJ1-6|few
CASSSKQGVSPLHF
TGTGCCAGCAGTTCAAAGCAGGGGGTTTCACCCCTCCACTTT
>TRBV12-3/TRBV12-4|TRBD2|TRBJ2-7|few
CASGAGGSSYEQYF
TGTGCCAGCGGGGCGGGGGGAAGCTCCTACGAGCAGTACTTC
>TRBV20-1|.|TRBJ1-2|.
CSAFSSGRDLNYGYTF
TGCAGTGCTTTTTCTAGCGGACGGGACCTTAACTATGGCTACACCTTC
>TRBV20-1|TRBD2|TRBJ2-1|many
CSVTVLSGNDEQFF
TGCAGTGTTACCGTCCTGAGCGGGAATGATGAGCAGTTCTTC
>TRBV18|.|TRBJ1-6|few
CASSPRFSRGLFQKSPLHF
TGTGCCAGCTCACCACGATTCTCCAGGGGTCTCTTCCAAAAATCACCCCTCCACTTT